Below are 14 T cell receptor beta chains sequenced from a single sample in a study of cytomegalovirus exposure and HLA in healthy donors (dated by TCRdb to 2015 to 2018). The library was produced with the immunoSEQ multiplex PCR assay. The multiplex PCR relied on a mix of 60 forward primers for TCR Vbeta segments and 13 reverse primers for TCR Jbeta segments. Here the immuneACCESS table is served through TCRdb, limited to in-frame sequences with V and J called. Missing clones are a known gap in these copies; in checked studies unresolved V genes cover under half, and the rest lacks a known reason. The sample table on file contains 40,000 to 60,000 clones. The top ten clonotypes cover roughly a quarter of the sample. The sequenced sample was PBMCs. These receptors originate from a man aged 40-55 years in good health and CMV-seropositive.

CDR3 sequence reads: CASSMDRGRDGYTF. CDR3 coding DNA: TGTGCCAGCAGTATGGACAGGGGGCGAGATGGCTACACCTTC. This chain links TRBV2 with TRBJ1-2, with 11 bases aligning to TRBD1. Unmatched junction bases numbered 5, after V lost 5 bases and J lost 6 bases. Germline CDR1 SNHLY, CDR2 FYNNEI. This CDR3 comprises 14 residues.

This chain links TRBV7-9 with TRBJ2-7; weak D call: TRBD2 (6 bases). The V gene lost 1 base and the J gene lost 3 bases, with 10 bases spanning the gap. The CDR3 is made up of 14 amino acids. CDR1 and CDR2 (germline): SEHNR, FQNEAQ (reference sequence). DNA of the CDR3: TGTGCCAGCAGCTTAGGGAGGGAGGTCTACGAGCAGTACTTC. Its protein product is CASSLGREVYEQYF.

The chain recombines TRBV13 with TRBJ2-7; D might be TRBD2 (5 bases). V lost 3 bases and J 7 bases, leaving 19 bases between the germline ends. This CDR3 has 15 residues. CDR1 and CDR2 from the germline V gene are PRHDT and FYEKMQ (reference sequence). The CDR3 DNA is TGTGCCAGCAGCTTGAAGATCAGCGCTTCGGGGGAGCAGTACTTC. Translation gives CASSLKISASGEQYF. Drawing the rest from reference TRBV13 and TRBJ2-7, the complete variable domain is AAGVIQSPRHLIKEKRETATLKCYPIPRHDTVYWYQQGPGQDPQFLISFYEKMQSDKGSIPDRFSAQQFSDYHSELNMSSLELGDSALYFCASSLKISASGEQYFGPGTRLTVT.

The chain carries TRBV11-2 and TRBJ2-7, with TRBD1 as a possible D gene (5 bases). The CDR3 is made up of 13 amino acids. V was pared by 4 bases and J by 3 bases, with 10 bases between. Looked up from germline, CDR1 is SGHAT and CDR2 is FQNNGV. The CDR3 spells CASSSNTGYEQYF. The CDR3 DNA sequence: TGTGCCAGCAGCTCAAACACAGGCTACGAGCAGTACTTC. Based on the CDR3 plus reference TRBV11-2 and TRBJ2-7, the full variable domain is EAGVAQSPRYKIIEKRQSVAFWCNPISGHATLYWYQQILGQGPKLLIQFQNNGVVDDSQLPKDRFSAERLKGVDSTLKIQPAKLEDSAVYLCASSSNTGYEQYFGPGTRLTVT.

The J gene is TRBJ1-5, the V gene TRBV19; a possible D gene is TRBD1 (5 bases). Looked up from germline, CDR1 is LNHDA and CDR2 is SQIVND (reference sequence). V shed 8 bases and J shed 6 bases, with 14 bases lying between them. This CDR3 is built from 13 residues. The CDR3 DNA reads TGTGCCAGTGGACTGGGGGGGGGTCAGCCCCAGCATTTT. Amino acid sequence: CASGLGGGQPQHF.

This rearrangement joins TRBV25-1 to TRBJ1-1; D gene ambiguous. The germline V and J ends were trimmed by 1 base and 1 base, with 10 bases remaining between them. The CDR3 sequence is 15 residues long. Per germline, CDR1 MGHDK and CDR2 SYGVNS. The CDR3 nucleotides are TGTGCCAGCAGTGAATGGGAGGGTCCGAACACTGAAGCTTTCTTT. Translation gives CASSEWEGPNTEAFF.

The genes are TRBV10-3 and TRBJ1-1; 8 nucleotides line up with TRBD1. This CDR3 region has 15 residues. Germline V lookup: CDR1 ENHRY, CDR2 SYGVKD. V dropped 4 bases and J dropped 5; count of bases not matched to a gene: 9. The CDR3 reads CAISAGPQGATEAFF. As DNA, the CDR3 is TGTGCCATCAGTGCGGGACCCCAGGGGGCGACTGAAGCTTTCTTT.

This chain joins TRBV5-1 and TRBJ2-7, with 7 bases lining up with TRBD2. Germline V gene sequence: CDR1 SGHRS, CDR2 YFSETQ. Trimming removed 7 bases from V and 4 bases from J; junction bases left unmatched: 17. The CDR3 is 16 amino acids. CDR3 coding DNA: TGCGCCAGCGTCCCAGGGTCGGGAGGTCCCCAATACGAGCAGTACTTC. Translation: CASVPGSGGPQYEQYF.

The chain combines TRBV10-3 with TRBJ2-1; the D is unclear. The CDR3 loop spans 12 amino acids. Germline V gene lookup returns CDR1 ENHRY and CDR2 SYGVKD. Trimming removed 4 bases from V and 8 bases from J, with 9 bases in between. The CDR3 here is CAISASVYEQFF. The CDR3, as DNA: TGTGCCATCAGTGCGAGTGTCTATGAGCAGTTCTTC.

The chain joins TRBV5-1 to TRBJ2-7; possibly TRBD1 for D (8 bases). The V end lost 7 bases, the J end lost 3 bases, and 17 bases lay between the germline ends. Germline CDR1 and CDR2: SGHRS and YFSETQ. The CDR3 is made up of 14 amino acids. The CDR3 loop reads CASGTGGGVYEQYF. CDR3 bases: TGCGCCAGCGGTACAGGGGGGGGAGTCTACGAGCAGTACTTC.

The chain joins TRBV20-1 to TRBJ2-5, with TRBD2 as a possible D gene (6 bases). This CDR3 is built from 10 residues. From germline, CDR1 is DFQATT and CDR2 SNEGSKA (reference sequence). Trimming took 7 bases from V and 11 from J, leaving 14 bases between them. The CDR3, as DNA: TGCAGTGTAGGAGGGTATGAGCAGTACTTC. As protein: CSVGGYEQYF.

The V and J genes are TRBV4-2 and TRBJ2-5; D may be TRBD2 (5 bases). The better agreement between TRBJ2-7 and the DNA end casts doubt on the J call. The CDR3 extends over 15 amino acids. The germline V gene has CDR1 LGHNA and CDR2 YNFKEQ. Written as DNA, the CDR3 is TGTGCCAGCAGCCAAGAGGACTTAACCGCCTACGAGCAGTACTTC. Encoded protein: CASSQEDLTAYEQYF.

The rearrangement joins TRBV30 to TRBJ2-1, with D uncertain. Trimming pared 0 bases from V and 8 bases from J, leaving 5 bases between. The CDR3 sequence is 11 residues long. The germline V gene has CDR1 GTSNPN and CDR2 SVGIG (reference sequence). CDR3 DNA: TGTGCCTGGAGTGTGGAGCATGAGCAGTTCTTC. Its protein is CAWSVEHEQFF.

This sequence joins TRBV19 and TRBJ2-7, with D maybe TRBD1 (5 bases). CDR3 length: 17 amino acids. Germline V CDR1 and CDR2: LNHDA, SQIVND (reference sequence). Trimming removed 5 bases from V and 5 bases from J, with 25 bases in between. CDR3 region: CASSPPPWSQKGDEQYF. In nucleotides, the CDR3 is TGTGCCAGTAGTCCTCCTCCCTGGTCACAGAAAGGGGACGAGCAGTACTTC.